Each of the 24 T cell receptor beta chains below was sequenced from the same sample in a study of post-analysis software for immune sequencing data. Antigens for these TCRs are unknown. The library was made from cDNA and included unique molecular identifiers. MiXCR, applied by TCRdb to the PCR reads, yields one record per CDR3 protein. Of hundreds of thousands of distinct CDR3 sequences detected, roughly two fifths appear once; the ten largest clones hold 1.5% to 2%. General study results and limits: Patients carried roughly 5 TRBV segments more frequently than controls did, and TRBV5-6, TRBV5-1 and TRBV20-1 were among them.

The sample was blood. All receptors derive from a girl under 18 with multiple sclerosis.

V usage is TRBV15 and J usage is TRBJ1-2, with unresolved D. Germline V gene data show CDR1 as LNHNV and CDR2 as YYDKDF (reference sequence). V was pared by 2 bases and J by 10 bases, with 23 bases between. There are 16 residues in the CDR3. The CDR3 nucleotides read TGTGCCACCAGCAGACGACGATCGGCAGGTTTAAAGGACTACACCTTC. Its protein is CATSRRRSAGLKDYTF.

The V call is TRBV5-5, the J call TRBJ2-7, with 7 bases that match TRBD2. The CDR3 totals 15 residues. V lost 0 bases and J lost 2; bases outside the gene matches: 5. The germline V gene has CDR1 SGHKS and CDR2 YYEKEE (reference sequence). This chain's CDR3 is CASSLGTGTTYEQYF. The CDR3 DNA sequence: TGTGCCAGCAGCTTGGGAACCGGGACTACCTACGAGCAGTACTTC.

This clonotype was counted between two and nine times. V is TRBV5-1 and J is TRBJ2-3, with a tentative D call TRBD1 (6 bases). This CDR3 spans 15 amino acids. Germline V gene data show CDR1 as SGHRS and CDR2 as YFSETQ. V lost 0 bases and J lost 4, with 12 bases in between. The CDR3 DNA reads as TGCGCCAGCAGCTTGGACTGGCAGGGGTCAGATACGCAGTATTTT. Translation gives CASSLDWQGSDTQYF.

This chain links TRBV12-3 or TRBV12-4 with TRBJ2-5, with D tentatively TRBD1 or TRBD2 (6 bases each). This CDR3 has 15 amino acids. Trimming took 4 bases from V and 0 from J, leaving 12 bases between them. CDR3 coding DNA: TGTGCCAGCAGTTCTGGAGGGGGTTACCAAGAGACCCAGTACTTC. This translates into CASSSGGGYQETQYF.

This sequence joins TRBV29-1 and TRBJ2-1; 13 bases match TRBD2. The CDR3 extends over 15 amino acids. V gave up 4 bases and J gave up 5 bases; unmatched junction bases: 5. CDR1 is SQVTM, CDR2 ANQGSEA, per germline. The CDR3 is CSVAGLAGVNNEQFF. CDR3 in DNA: TGCAGCGTTGCTGGACTAGCGGGAGTCAACAATGAGCAGTTCTTC.

The rearrangement uses TRBV29-1 and TRBJ2-7; 7 nucleotides align to TRBD1. The V and J ends lost 4 bases and 3 bases, in that order; junction bases with no gene match: 6. CDR1 and CDR2 (germline): SQVTM, ANQGSEA. The CDR3 loop spans 13 amino acids. This chain's CDR3 is CSVGGQGVYEQYF. The CDR3 coding sequence is TGCAGCGTTGGGGGGCAGGGGGTCTACGAGCAGTACTTC.

This clonotype was picked up a small number of times. This chain uses TRBV29-1 with TRBJ2-1; D tentatively reads TRBD1 or TRBD2 (5 bases each). V was trimmed by 6 bases and J by 9 bases, leaving 24 bases between them. In germline, CDR1 is SQVTM, CDR2 ANQGSEA. This CDR3 contains 15 residues. The CDR3 protein is CSVPGAAGIIGEQFF. CDR3 DNA sequence: TGCAGCGTGCCCGGGGCAGCAGGGATTATTGGTGAGCAGTTCTTC.

DNA of the CDR3: TGTGCCAGCAGCTATGAGGCGGGGGAAGGCGGCTACACCTTC. Translated, it gives CASSYEAGEGGYTF. V is TRBV7-9 and J is TRBJ1-2; maybe TRBD1 (5 bases). The CDR3 sequence is 14 residues long. CDR1 and CDR2 from the germline V gene are SEHNR and FQNEAQ (reference sequence). Deletions cut 4 bases from V and 8 bases from J, with 17 bases between. Using reference TRBV7-9 and TRBJ1-2 for the parts outside the CDR3, the full variable domain is DTGVSQNPRHKITKRGQNVTFRCDPISEHNRLYWYRQTLGQGPEFLTYFQNEAQLEKSRLLSDRFSAERPKGSFSTLEIQRTEQGDSAMYLCASSYEAGEGGYTFGSGTRLTVV.

Concerning this clonotype: A read error may produce the germline difference seen at one junction end. The V and J genes are TRBV5-6 and TRBJ2-1; 10 bases are a match to TRBD1. The CDR3 loop spans 20 amino acids. CDR1 SGHDT and CDR2 YYEEEE come from the germline V gene. The CDR3 region is CASSLAADRGPESSCNEQFF. DNA of the CDR3: TGTGCCAGCAGCTTGGCGGCCGACAGGGGGCCTGAGAGCTCCTGCAATGAGCAGTTCTTC.

The gene calls are TRBV10-3 and TRBJ2-3; a possible D gene is TRBD2 (6 bases). The CDR3 runs to 15 residues. Germline V gene data show CDR1 as ENHRY and CDR2 as SYGVKD. V lost 7 bases to trimming and J lost 0 bases, with 14 bases between them. The CDR3 here is CAITLGGASTDTQYF. CDR3 nucleotides: TGTGCCATCACCCTAGGCGGGGCCAGCACAGATACGCAGTATTTT.

The chain has TRBV5-1 and TRBJ2-7; 9 nucleotides align to TRBD1. The CDR3 loop spans 15 amino acids. Germline V gene lookup returns CDR1 SGHRS and CDR2 YFSETQ. Germline trimming cut 3 bases from V and 5 bases from J; bases unmatched to any gene: 9. This CDR3 reads CASSSMGTGRDEQYF. CDR3 in DNA: TGCGCCAGCAGCTCCATGGGGACAGGGAGGGACGAGCAGTACTTC.

The chain joins TRBV6-5 to TRBJ1-4; D is undetermined. V dropped 5 bases and J dropped 3 bases, with 13 bases sitting between them. This CDR3 has 15 amino acids. The germline V gene has CDR1 MNHEY and CDR2 SVGAGI. This chain's CDR3 is CASSLIPASNEKLFF. CDR3 nucleotide sequence: TGTGCCAGCAGTCTGATCCCGGCGTCTAATGAAAAACTGTTTTTT.

The genes are TRBV21-1 and TRBJ2-3; the tabulated D call, TRBD1, remains unverified against the DNA. TRBV21-1 counts as a pseudogene. The CDR3 has 16 residues. The CDR3: CASSTRDSSTTDTQYF. The CDR3 DNA reads TGTGCCAGCAGCACCCGGGACAGTTCCACCACAGATACGCAGTATTTT.

The V gene is TRBV27, the J gene TRBJ2-7; 7 bases align to TRBD1. The CDR3 runs 15 residues. Germline values: CDR1 MNHEY, CDR2 SMNVEV (reference sequence). V shed 3 bases and J 1 base; nucleotides not matched to a gene: 6. The CDR3 nucleotides are TGTGCCAGCAGTTTTGCCCCAGGGGGTTCCTACGAGCAGTACTTC. Translating it yields CASSFAPGGSYEQYF.

The CDR3 coding sequence is TGTGCCAGCAGCTTAGTGGTCCGGGAGCGGTACCAAGAGACCCAGTACTTC. This sequence encodes CASSLVVRERYQETQYF. This chain connects TRBV7-6 to TRBJ2-5, with TRBD2 as a possible D gene (6 bases). CDR3 length: 17 amino acids. CDR1 and CDR2 from the germline V gene are SGHVS and FNYEAQ. V was shortened by 1 base and J by 0 bases, with 15 bases between the two germline ends.

Turning to this clonotype: An end of the junction differs from the germline gene, which may be a read error. The chain carries TRBV29-1 and TRBJ2-7; D unresolved. The CDR3 covers 14 residues. Germline CDR1 and CDR2: SQVTM and ANQGSEA. CDR3 in amino acids: CSVEDRTESYEQYF. In nucleotides, the CDR3 is TGCAGCGTGGAAGATCGGACGGAATCCTACGAGCAGTACTTC.

V gene TRBV5-5 combines with J gene TRBJ2-1; 9 bases map to TRBD2. With 4 bases clipped from V and 3 bases from J, the junction kept 5 bases outside the gene matches. Germline assignment: CDR1 SGHKS and CDR2 YYEKEE (reference sequence). CDR3 length: 15 residues. The CDR3 sequence: CASSLGLARYNEQFF. The CDR3 DNA sequence: TGTGCCAGCAGCCTGGGACTAGCCCGCTACAATGAGCAGTTCTTC.

The chain joins TRBV20-1 to TRBJ2-7, with 13 bases fitting TRBD2. The length of the CDR3 is 17 residues. J gave up 1 base and V 5 bases, and 11 bases lay outside the gene matches. Germline values: CDR1 DFQATT, CDR2 SNEGSKA (reference sequence). CDR3 sequence reads: CSALRGTSGVRSYEQYF. The CDR3 DNA reads as TGCAGTGCTTTACGCGGGACTAGCGGGGTAAGGTCCTACGAGCAGTACTTC.

This chain connects TRBV9 to TRBJ2-3; D gene ambiguous. Germline lookup yields CDR1 SGDLS and CDR2 YYNGEE. CDR3 length: 11 amino acids. V dropped 1 base and J dropped 14 bases, with 11 bases sitting between them. CDR3 DNA: TGTGCCAGCAGCGTATCTGATAAGCTGTATTTT. Its protein product is CASSVSDKLYF.

The chain links TRBV6-5 to TRBJ1-4, with D possibly being TRBD1 (5 bases). Germline lookup yields CDR1 MNHEY and CDR2 SVGAGI. CDR3 length: 15 amino acids. V lost 0 bases to trimming and J lost 8 bases, with 13 bases between them. CDR3 in DNA: TGTGCCAGCAGTTACTCGGGAGGGGAAGGGGAAAAACTGTTTTTT. It is translated as CASSYSGGEGEKLFF.

The chain links TRBV6-6 to TRBJ2-7; 9 nucleotides match TRBD1. This CDR3 comprises 16 residues. The J segment lost 2 bases and the V segment lost 4 bases, leaving 9 bases of the junction unmatched. The germline V gene encodes CDR1 MNHNY and CDR2 SVGAGI (reference sequence). This CDR3 is CASSSSDRGTPYEQYF. The CDR3 DNA sequence: TGTGCCAGCAGTTCCTCAGACAGGGGGACGCCCTACGAGCAGTACTTC.

The chain combines TRBV14 with TRBJ1-4; 8 bases match TRBD1. Germline V CDR1 and CDR2: SGHDN, FVKESK. This CDR3 is 13 amino acids long. The trim removed 1 base at V and 8 bases at J, leaving 0 bases unmatched. This chain's CDR3 is CASSQGTGEKLFF. CDR3 bases: TGTGCCAGCAGCCAAGGGACAGGGGAAAAACTGTTTTTT.

This sequence joins TRBV5-1 and TRBJ2-7; 14 nucleotides match TRBD2. Germline V CDR1 and CDR2: SGHRS, YFSETQ. The junction had 10 bases not matched to a gene; V was cut back by 3 bases and J by 2 bases. The CDR3 extends over 18 amino acids. The DNA of the CDR3 is TGCGCCAGCAGCTGGGGACTAGCGGGAGCGGACATGCCCTACGAGCAGTACTTC. Translating it yields CASSWGLAGADMPYEQYF.

V is TRBV12-3 or TRBV12-4 and J is TRBJ2-5, with D unclear. The germline V and J ends were trimmed by 5 bases and 11 bases, with 18 bases remaining between them. The CDR3 is 13 residues long. The CDR3 region has the DNA TGTGCCAGCAGTCCGGGCCTGCGCAATGAGCAGTACTTC. Amino acid sequence: CASSPGLRNEQYF.